Listed below are T cell receptor beta chains from one sample, sequenced in a study of beta chain features in type 1 diabetes. The assay was immunoSEQ multiplex PCR, and TCRdb's table has in-frame clones only and misses some. The data contain about 280,000 clones, 14% to 15% of them singletons. Source material: naive CD4+ T cells from blood. The receptors were gathered from a man between 18 and 35 years old with type 1 diabetes. Each CDR3 is given with its conserved first and last residue. A D gene is named only where the DNA matches it firmly. The size entry is marked missing in some rows and otherwise reads once, few, many or a size class.

>NA|14|TRBV7-9|TRBJ2-1|NA
CASSLIPPYNEQFF
TGTGCCAGCAGCCTAATTCCCCCCTACAATGAGCAGTTCTTC
>NA|13|TRBV28|TRBJ1-4|NA
CASSYRSTEKLFF
TGTGCCAGCAGCTACAGGTCAACTGAAAAACTGTTTTTT
>NA|13|TRBV30|TRBJ2-5|NA
CAWSVAFQETQYF
TGTGCCTGGAGTGTAGCCTTTCAAGAGACCCAGTACTTC
>TRBD2|19|TRBV5-6|TRBJ2-1|NA
CASIDERGRLAGGYNEQFF
TGTGCCAGCATCGACGAACGGGGGCGGCTAGCGGGAGGCTACAATGAGCAGTTCTTC
>TRBD1|16|TRBV5-1|TRBJ2-7|NA
CASSRDRGPSNYEQYF
TGCGCCAGCAGCCGGGACAGGGGCCCCTCCAACTACGAGCAGTACTTC
>TRBD1|14|TRBV30|TRBJ2-7|NA
CAWTFDREGYEQYF
TGTGCCTGGACCTTCGACAGGGAAGGTTACGAGCAGTACTTC
>TRBD1|14|TRBV29-1|TRBJ1-2|NA
CSVDPGTVSYGYTF
TGCAGCGTTGACCCCGGGACAGTTTCTTATGGCTACACCTTC
>TRBD1|14|TRBV30|TRBJ1-1|few
CAWSHNRGHTEAFF
TGTGCCTGGAGTCACAACAGGGGGCACACTGAAGCTTTCTTT
>TRBD1|14|TRBV18|TRBJ2-7|NA
CASSPRTGFAEQYF
TGTGCCAGCTCACCACGGACAGGGTTTGCCGAGCAGTACTTC
>NA|15|TRBV15|TRBJ1-5|few
CATSGNTGIIQPQHF
TGTGCCACCAGCGGTAACACAGGGATAATTCAGCCCCAGCATTTT
>TRBD2|14|TRBV11-2|TRBJ2-2|NA
CAREREKYGGELFF
TGTGCCAGGGAGCGGGAGAAGTATGGCGGGGAGCTGTTTTTT
>TRBD1|15|TRBV2|TRBJ2-2|NA
CASRGQGAYTGELFF
TGTGCCAGCAGAGGGCAGGGGGCCTACACCGGGGAGCTGTTTTTT
>NA|14|TRBV7-9|TRBJ2-1|NA
CASSLFGPYNEQFF
TGTGCCAGCAGCTTATTTGGGCCCTACAATGAGCAGTTCTTC
>NA|13|TRBV7-7|TRBJ2-5|NA
CASSALGRETQYF
TGTGCCAGCAGCGCCCTAGGTCGAGAGACCCAGTACTTC
>TRBD2|17|TRBV18|TRBJ2-1|few
CASSLLSGGSSYNEQFF
TGTGCCAGCTCGCTACTTAGCGGGGGAAGCTCCTACAATGAGCAGTTCTTC
>NA|16|TRBV11-3|TRBJ2-1|few
CASSPAPGLTYNEQFF
TGTGCCAGCAGCCCTGCTCCGGGACTGACCTACAATGAGCAGTTCTTC
>TRBD2|16|TRBV6-5|TRBJ2-7|few
CASSSPGLAGPYEQYF
TGTGCCAGCAGTTCACCCGGACTAGCGGGCCCGTACGAGCAGTACTTC
>NA|15|TRBV6-5|TRBJ2-7|NA
CASSRLAIHSYEQYF
TGTGCCAGCAGTCGATTAGCCATCCACTCCTACGAGCAGTACTTC
>NA|14|TRBV9|TRBJ2-1|few
CASSVVSAYNEQFF
TGTGCCAGCAGCGTAGTATCCGCCTACAATGAGCAGTTCTTC
>NA|15|TRBV7-9|TRBJ2-5|NA
CASSLERGGQETQYF
TGTGCCAGCAGCTTAGAAAGGGGTGGTCAAGAGACCCAGTACTTC
>NA|14|TRBV7-2|TRBJ2-3|NA
CASNSWGATDTQYF
TGTGCCAGCAACTCTTGGGGCGCAACAGATACGCAGTATTTT
>TRBD1|14|TRBV29-1|TRBJ2-3|few
CSARDRGPADTQYF
TGCAGCGCACGGGACAGGGGGCCCGCAGATACGCAGTATTTT
>TRBD1|15|TRBV30|TRBJ2-5|NA
CAWSVQGAFWETQYF
TGTGCCTGGAGTGTCCAGGGGGCATTTTGGGAGACCCAGTACTTC
>NA|11|TRBV7-2|TRBJ2-7|few
CASSPSIEQYF
TGTGCCAGCAGCCCATCAATCGAGCAGTACTTC
>NA|19|TRBV4-1|TRBJ2-6|NA
CASSQDRPFMRSGANVLTF
TGCGCCAGCAGCCAAGATCGCCCTTTTATGAGGTCTGGGGCCAACGTCCTGACTTTC
>NA|10|TRBV2|TRBJ2-7|NA
CASQTTEQYF
TGTGCCAGCCAGACAACCGAGCAGTACTTC
>NA|15|TRBV18|TRBJ1-4|few
CASSPSSGNHEKLFF
TGTGCCAGCTCACCATCGTCGGGAAACCATGAAAAACTGTTTTTT
>TRBD2|17|TRBV9|TRBJ2-7|few
CASSPTQGSGGPYEQYF
TGTGCCAGCAGCCCTACACAGGGTAGCGGGGGCCCCTACGAGCAGTACTTC
>NA|11|TRBV30|TRBJ2-7|NA
CAWSASYEQYF
TGTGCCTGGAGTGCCAGCTACGAGCAGTACTTC
>NA|11|TRBV30|TRBJ2-1|many
CAWSGANEQFF
TGTGCCTGGAGTGGGGCGAATGAGCAGTTCTTC
>NA|13|TRBV6-5|TRBJ1-4|few
CAIAYRPNEKLFF
TGTGCCATCGCGTACAGACCTAATGAAAAACTGTTTTTT
>NA|11|TRBV29-1|TRBJ2-7|NA
CSVRGTYEQYF
TGCAGCGTCCGAGGGACCTACGAGCAGTACTTC
>NA|17|TRBV30|TRBJ1-5|few
CAWSENPGHRRNQPQHF
TGTGCCTGGAGTGAAAATCCGGGACACCGGAGGAATCAGCCCCAGCATTTT
>TRBD1|15|TRBV28|TRBJ2-5|few
CASSFTGAGVETQYF
TGTGCCAGCAGCTTCACAGGGGCGGGCGTTGAGACCCAGTACTTC
>NA|13|TRBV28|TRBJ1-4|NA
CASSSPDSEKLFF
TGTGCCAGCAGTTCGCCGGACAGTGAAAAACTGTTTTTT
>TRBD1|16|TRBV18|TRBJ1-5|once
CASSPRTGGRDQPQHF
TGTGCCAGCTCACCCCGGACAGGGGGCCGGGATCAGCCCCAGCATTTT
>NA|13|TRBV19|TRBJ1-5|few
CASSISGNQPQHF
TGTGCCAGTAGTATAAGCGGGAATCAGCCCCAGCATTTT
>NA|16|TRBV21-1|TRBJ2-7|few
CASSRGLSGRAHEQYF
TGTGCCAGCAGCAGAGGGCTGAGCGGGAGGGCCCACGAGCAGTACTTC
>TRBD1|13|TRBV6-5|TRBJ2-5|NA
CASSYSQGETQYF
TGTGCCAGCAGTTACTCACAGGGGGAGACCCAGTACTTC
>NA|15|TRBV5-1|TRBJ2-1|few
CASSEDWYRNNEQFF
TGCGCCAGCAGCGAGGACTGGTATCGGAACAATGAGCAGTTCTTC
>TRBD1|11|TRBV19|TRBJ1-5|few
CASSKQGLQHF
TGTGCCAGTAGTAAACAGGGGCTCCAGCATTTT
>NA|15|TRBV6-1|TRBJ2-7|few
CASRSLPGADYEQYF
TGTGCCAGCAGGTCTCTGCCAGGGGCCGACTACGAGCAGTACTTC
>TRBD1|14|TRBV5-1|TRBJ1-2|few
CASSLGQGSGGYTF
TGCGCCAGCAGCTTGGGACAGGGCTCGGGTGGCTACACCTTC
>NA|13|TRBV18|TRBJ2-7|NA
CASSPWGRGEQYF
TGTGCCAGCTCACCCTGGGGAAGGGGCGAGCAGTACTTC
>TRBD1|16|TRBV28|TRBJ2-7|NA
CASSLLTGAGPDEQYF
TGTGCCAGCAGTTTACTAACAGGGGCAGGGCCCGACGAGCAGTACTTC
>TRBD1|17|TRBV7-9|TRBJ2-7|NA
CASSRRAPGGLWYEQYF
TGTGCCAGCAGCCGCCGGGCCCCAGGGGGCTTGTGGTACGAGCAGTACTTC
>NA|16|TRBV7-9|TRBJ1-1|NA
CASSPRSGSVNTEAFF
TGTGCCAGCAGCCCCCGATCAGGGTCGGTGAACACTGAAGCTTTCTTT
>NA|13|TRBV9|TRBJ2-5|NA
CASSIRLEETQYF
TGTGCCAGCAGCATAAGACTAGAAGAGACCCAGTACTTC
>NA|16|TRBV18|TRBJ1-1|NA
CASSLYPRRGDTEAFF
TGTGCCAGCTCACTCTACCCTAGGCGGGGGGATACTGAAGCTTTCTTT
>TRBD2|15|TRBV9|TRBJ2-1|few
CASSVDSGRDNEQFF
TGTGCCAGCAGCGTAGATAGCGGGAGGGATAATGAGCAGTTCTTC
>TRBD2|15|TRBV5-1|TRBJ2-2|NA
CASSSGTRNTGELFF
TGCGCCAGCAGCTCCGGGACTAGAAACACCGGGGAGCTGTTTTTT
>TRBD1|13|TRBV11-3|TRBJ2-3|NA
CASSLTGVDTQYF
TGTGCCAGCAGCCTCACAGGGGTGGATACGCAGTATTTT
>NA|14|TRBV29-1|TRBJ2-3|NA
CSTGGGGPSGTQYF
TGCAGCACAGGAGGGGGAGGGCCCTCAGGTACGCAGTATTTT
>TRBD1|16|TRBV6-1|TRBJ1-5|NA
CASSERGQLLGQPQHF
TGTGCCAGCAGTGAAAGGGGACAGCTCTTAGGGCAGCCCCAGCATTTT